This TCR beta chain was identified in a study of T-cell reconstitution after alpha-beta-depleted transplantation in children. The TCRbeta library incorporated unique molecular identifiers. TCRdb reprocessed the PCR reads via MiXCR and lists one record per CDR3 protein. The sample has 700,000 to 950,000 distinct CDR3 sequences; about 15% are singletons. Study findings and constraints: One year post-transplant, T-cell counts and diversity were largely derived from T cells produced anew. Alpha-beta T cells about two months after transplant reportedly derived from several hundred expanded graft clones.

There are many counts of this clonotype. The antigen is unknown. V lost 4 bases to trimming and J lost 9 bases, with 4 bases between them. The CDR3 sequence is 10 residues long. The chain has TRBV12-3 or TRBV12-4 and TRBJ2-1; D unresolved. The sequence derives from a male patient between 5 and 17 years old who had a stem cell transplant for acute lymphoblastic leukemia, so the T cells may come from the graft donor. This specimen was PBMCs, mostly from graft donor cells, taken 360 days after TCRalphabeta/CD19-depleted stem cell transplant. The CDR3, as DNA: TGTGCCAGCAGTTATATTGAGCAGTTCTTC. It specifies CASSYIEQFF.